Each of the 26 T cell receptor beta chains below was sequenced from the same sample in a study of T-cell reconstitution after alpha-beta-depleted transplantation in children. Unique molecular identifiers were incorporated into the prepared TCRbeta library. Via MiXCR, TCRdb re-called the PCR reads, giving one row per CDR3 protein. Here the sample spans around 680,000 distinct CDR3 sequences, around a sixth being singletons. This material consisted of PBMCs from the stem cell graft donor, taken from the stem cell graft. These receptors were taken from a human donor who donated a stem cell graft to a child with acute myeloid leukemia.

On this clonotype: This may stem from a read error, because a much larger clone lies one nucleotide away. The V gene is TRBV20-1, the J gene TRBJ2-2; possibly TRBD1 for D (6 bases). CDR3 size: 17 residues. The germline V gene has CDR1 DFQATT and CDR2 SNEGSKA (reference sequence). Here the CDR3 DNA reads TGCTGTGCTAGAGATTTCAGGGGCCTGTCGAACACCGGGGAGCTGTTTTTT. It codes for CCARDFRGLSNTGELFF.

The genes are TRBV27 and TRBJ2-2, with D unclear. The CDR3 totals 13 residues. CDR1 and CDR2 from the germline V gene are MNHEY and SMNVEV (reference sequence). The V gene lost 7 bases and the J gene lost 4 bases, with 10 bases spanning the gap. CDR3 sequence reads: CASTRRSTGELFF. CDR3 DNA: TGTGCCAGCACCCGACGGAGCACCGGGGAGCTGTTTTTT.

This clonotype was seen only once. This chain links TRBV18 with TRBJ2-7; 7 bases are a match to TRBD1. Germline assignment: CDR1 KGHSH and CDR2 LQKENI. The CDR3 has 14 residues. V lost 4 bases and J lost 3; bases outside the gene matches: 6. CDR3 loop: CASSQYRGHYEQYV. As DNA, the CDR3 is TGTGCCAGCTCACAATACAGGGGACACTACGAGCAGTACGTC.

In this sample, this clonotype turned up many times. The chain uses TRBV6-5 and TRBJ1-1, with D unresolved. Trimming removed 6 bases at V and 4 bases at J, with 6 bases between. The CDR3 extends over 11 amino acids. Looked up from germline, CDR1 is MNHEY and CDR2 is SVGAGI. The CDR3 DNA is TGTGCCAGCAGGACCAGCACTGAAGCTTTCTTT. Translated, it gives CASRTSTEAFF.

This clonotype occurred many times. The J gene is TRBJ2-7, the V gene TRBV12-3 or TRBV12-4, with no clear D. The CDR3 has 16 amino acids. The ends were cut back, 1 base at V and 3 bases at J, with 16 bases in the middle. The DNA of the CDR3 is TGTGCCAGCAGTTTAGTAGCTGAGCCAATTTACTACGAGCAGTACTTC. As protein: CASSLVAEPIYYEQYF.

This clonotype was detected a few times. The chain employs TRBV7-9 and TRBJ2-3; D remains unclear. Germline assignment: CDR1 SEHNR and CDR2 FQNEAQ (reference sequence). The CDR3 runs 15 residues. Trimming shortened V by 4 bases and J by 1 base, and 12 bases separated the two germline ends. DNA of the CDR3: TGTGCCAGCAGCTCCCTTCCTAGGGGCACAGATACGCAGTATTTT. This codes for CASSSLPRGTDTQYF.

This clonotype was observed at least ten times. The J gene is TRBJ2-3, the V gene TRBV18, with 7 bases that match TRBD2. The CDR3 spans 15 residues. Germline V gene sequence: CDR1 KGHSH, CDR2 LQKENI. J gave up 4 bases and V 6 bases, and 10 bases lay outside the gene matches. CDR3 in DNA: TGTGCCAGCTCTCGCCGGGACTACCTTCCAGATACGCAGTATTTT. Encoded protein: CASSRRDYLPDTQYF.

This clonotype was counted a few times. The chain combines TRBV5-1 with TRBJ2-3, with D perhaps assigned TRBD1 or TRBD2 (5 bases each). Germline CDR1 reads SGHRS; CDR2 reads YFSETQ. The CDR3 runs to 16 residues. V shed 3 bases and J shed 2 bases, with 16 bases lying between them. The CDR3 here is CASSSRGAPNTDTQYF. In DNA, the CDR3 is TGCGCCAGCAGCTCCCGGGGCGCCCCTAACACAGATACGCAGTATTTT.

This clonotype has only a few counts. The V gene is TRBV10-2, the J gene TRBJ1-5, with D unclear. This CDR3 comprises 13 residues. The V end lost 1 base, the J end lost 4 bases, and 5 bases lay between the germline ends. Germline values: CDR1 WSHSY, CDR2 SAAADI. In DNA form, the CDR3 reads TGCGCCAGCAGTGAGTTCTGGAATCAGCCCCAGCATTTT. Translation gives CASSEFWNQPQHF.

This clonotype has a count of ten or more. CDR3 in amino acids: CASSFGHSSYNEQFF. The CDR3 nucleotides read TGTGCCAGCAGTTTCGGTCATAGCTCCTACAATGAGCAGTTCTTC. V and J are TRBV12-3 or TRBV12-4 and TRBJ2-1; no firm D call. V lost 3 bases and J 0 bases, leaving 9 bases between the germline ends. The CDR3 totals 15 residues.

Comment on this clonotype: This sequence may be a read error, since a much larger clone differs from it by one base. The chain employs TRBV20-1 and TRBJ1-5, with a weak D call TRBD1 (5 bases). Germline V gene lookup returns CDR1 DFQATT and CDR2 SNEGSKA (reference sequence). This CDR3 has 13 residues. DNA of the CDR3: TGCAGTGCTACGGGGCATAGCAATCAGCACCAGCATTTT. This gives the protein CSATGHSNQHQHF.

This clonotype was counted many times. The chain couples TRBV20-1 to TRBJ1-6; possible D gene TRBD1, 5 bases. Trimming took 5 bases from V and 7 from J, leaving 18 bases between them. Germline V lookup: CDR1 DFQATT, CDR2 SNEGSKA (reference sequence). The CDR3 sequence is 15 residues long. CDR3 nucleotide sequence: TGCAGTGCTCCAGAAGGGGAACAACTCAATTCACCCCTCCACTTT. It translates to CSAPEGEQLNSPLHF.

The chain links TRBV11-2 to TRBJ2-7, with 7 bases aligning to TRBD1. The length of the CDR3 is 16 residues. Germline CDR1 reads SGHAT; CDR2 reads FQNNGV. Trimming took 1 base from V and 4 from J; bases not matched to a gene: 10. Written as DNA, the CDR3 is TGTGCCAGCAGCTTAGTGGCAGGGGGAATTTCGTACGAGCAGTACTTC. It yields the protein CASSLVAGGISYEQYF.

This clonotype was recorded at least ten times. The chain employs TRBV20-1 and TRBJ2-5; maybe TRBD1 (6 bases). V lost 6 bases and J lost 1, with 18 bases in between. CDR3 length: 15 residues. Germline CDR1 is DFQATT and CDR2 is SNEGSKA (reference sequence). CDR3 sequence reads: CSAPLRSGVQETQYF. The CDR3, as DNA: TGCAGTGCCCCCCTAAGATCAGGGGTCCAAGAGACCCAGTACTTC.

This clonotype was seen a handful of times. This rearrangement joins TRBV20-1 to TRBJ2-6; TRBD1 is a possible D gene (6 bases). This CDR3 has 16 residues. Germline loops: CDR1 DFQATT, CDR2 SNEGSKA (reference sequence). The V gene lost 2 bases and the J gene lost 0 bases, with 11 bases spanning the gap. The CDR3 is CSARLDRPSGANVLTF. DNA for the CDR3: TGCAGTGCTAGATTAGACAGGCCCTCTGGGGCCAACGTCCTGACTTTC.

This clonotype was seen at least ten times. The chain has TRBV27 and TRBJ2-1; a weak D match, TRBD2 (6 bases). Trimming removed 6 bases from V and 6 bases from J, with 15 bases in between. Looked up from germline, CDR1 is MNHEY and CDR2 is SMNVEV (reference sequence). This CDR3 is built from 14 residues. CDR3 coding DNA: TGTGCCAGCAGCACCGGGGGTACCGTCAATGAGCAGTTCTTC. It encodes CASSTGGTVNEQFF.

The sample holds many counts of this clonotype. The chain employs TRBV5-6 and TRBJ1-1, with unresolved D. From germline, CDR1 is SGHDT and CDR2 YYEEEE. With 0 bases removed from V and 6 bases from J, the gap between germline ends came to 12 bases. The CDR3 length is 14 residues. The CDR3 sequence is CASSLEGGGAEAFF. As DNA, the CDR3 is TGTGCCAGCAGCTTGGAAGGAGGAGGAGCTGAAGCTTTCTTT.

This clonotype was found a few times. The chain couples TRBV28 to TRBJ2-3; possibly TRBD1 for D (5 bases). Trimming pared 5 bases from V and 14 bases from J, leaving 20 bases between. This CDR3 has 13 amino acids. Germline V gives CDR1 MDHEN, CDR2 SYDVKM. As DNA, the CDR3 is TGTGCCAGCAGTCTACCCACAAGGGGTCGACCGTATTTT. This translates into CASSLPTRGRPYF.

This clonotype was seen ten or more times. The chain is built from TRBV20-1 and TRBJ2-5; the D gene is possibly TRBD2 (6 bases). Trimming took off 6 bases at V and 2 bases at J, with 19 bases between the two ends. CDR3 length: 15 residues. From germline, CDR1 is DFQATT and CDR2 SNEGSKA (reference sequence). For the CDR3, the DNA is TGCAGTGCCACGCTCCTGGGGGGTCGGCAAGAGACCCAGTACTTC. Residues: CSATLLGGRQETQYF.

In this sample, this clonotype turned up many times. The V gene is TRBV4-2, the J gene TRBJ1-5, with D unresolved. The CDR3 is 17 amino acids. Germline V gives CDR1 LGHNA, CDR2 YNFKEQ. Trimming cost V 0 bases and J 6 bases, with 18 bases left between them. CDR3 DNA: TGTGCCAGCAGCCAAGAACTTCTGGGGTGGGGTGGTCAGCCCCAGCATTTT. Translating gives CASSQELLGWGGQPQHF.

In this sample, this clonotype turned up a few times. V is TRBV29-1 and J is TRBJ2-1; TRBD1 might be the D (6 bases). The CDR3 spans 13 residues. Germline V CDR1 and CDR2: SQVTM, ANQGSEA. V was trimmed by 2 bases and J by 7 bases, leaving 12 bases between them. As DNA, the CDR3 is TGCAGCGTTGAATCCCTTCAGGGGAATGAGCAGTTCTTC. This gives the protein CSVESLQGNEQFF.

The chain uses TRBV7-6 and TRBJ2-3; TRBD2 matches 7 bases. V shed 6 bases and J 1 base; nucleotides not matched to a gene: 7. Germline CDR1 and CDR2: SGHVS and FNYEAQ. This CDR3 region has 15 residues. The CDR3 protein is CASRAFAGGTDTQYF. The CDR3 DNA follows: TGTGCCAGCAGAGCATTTGCGGGGGGCACAGATACGCAGTATTTT.

The chain recombines TRBV20-1 with TRBJ2-1; D possibly matches TRBD1 or TRBD2 (6 bases each). This CDR3 spans 14 amino acids. Trimming removed 7 bases at V and 4 bases at J, with 17 bases between. Germline V CDR1 and CDR2: DFQATT, SNEGSKA (reference sequence). The CDR3 loop reads CSVSKGGSYNEQFF. DNA of the CDR3: TGCAGTGTCTCAAAGGGGGGTAGTTACAATGAGCAGTTCTTC.

The chain is built from TRBV20-1 and TRBJ2-1, with D uncertain. V was clipped by 1 base and J by 6 bases, with 10 bases between them. The CDR3 contains 13 residues. The germline CDR1 and CDR2 sequences are DFQATT and SNEGSKA (reference sequence). This CDR3 reads CSARGKLSNEQFF. The CDR3 DNA is TGCAGTGCTAGAGGAAAATTATCCAATGAGCAGTTCTTC.

This clonotype was counted between two and nine times. The chain recombines TRBV11-2 with TRBJ2-7; D not certain. The V and J ends lost 1 base and 6 bases respectively, with 7 bases between them. Germline loops: CDR1 SGHAT, CDR2 FQNNGV. CDR3 length: 12 residues. The CDR3 sequence is CASSLGAREQYV. CDR3 coding DNA: TGTGCCAGCAGCTTAGGGGCGCGCGAGCAGTACGTC.

This clonotype was counted at least ten times. The rearrangement uses TRBV29-1 and TRBJ1-1; D possibly corresponds to TRBD1 (6 bases). Trimming cost V 6 bases and J 9 bases, with 14 bases left between them. Germline CDR1 SQVTM, CDR2 ANQGSEA. The CDR3 totals 11 residues. CDR3 region: CSVVGTPQAFF. CDR3 in DNA: TGCAGCGTCGTTGGGACACCTCAAGCTTTCTTT.